A single sample gave rise to the 8 T cell receptor beta chains below, sequenced in a study of T cell changes during pregnancy in multiple sclerosis. The repertoire was sequenced with immunoSEQ multiplex PCR; TCRdb's copy has only in-frame clones and lacks some. The table lists 32,000 or so clones, around 90% of them singletons, with 2.5% to 3% in the top ten. The input for sequencing was CD4+ T cells from peripheral blood mononuclear cells, taken in the third trimester of pregnancy. These receptors all come from a female donor in good health, enrolled as a control in a pregnancy study.

The chain couples TRBV5-5 to TRBJ1-2, with D perhaps TRBD1 (5 bases). This CDR3 has 14 residues. V lost 2 bases, J lost 8 bases, and 16 bases lay in between. Per germline, CDR1 SGHKS and CDR2 YYEKEE (reference sequence). The CDR3 here is CASSFLRGTDGYTF. The CDR3 DNA sequence: TGTGCCAGCAGCTTTCTCCGCGGGACCGACGGCTACACCTTC.

This clone was detected only once. This rearrangement joins TRBV19 to TRBJ1-4; possibly TRBD1 for D (6 bases). The CDR3 extends over 15 amino acids. V was pared by 7 bases and J by 0 bases, with 12 bases between. CDR1 is LNHDA and CDR2 is SQIVND in the germline V gene (reference sequence). The CDR3 here is CASKDRASTNEKLFF. CDR3 sequence (DNA): TGTGCCAGTAAGGACAGAGCGTCAACTAATGAAAAACTGTTTTTT. Using reference TRBV19 and TRBJ1-4 for the parts outside the CDR3, the full variable domain is DGGITQSPKYLFRKEGQNVTLSCEQNLNHDAMYWYRQDPGQGLRLIYYSQIVNDFQKGDIAEGYSVSREKKESFPLTVTSAQKNPTAFYLCASKDRASTNEKLFFGSGTQLSVL.

Concerning this clone: The same CDR3 can be traced to other DNA sequences in this sample. The rearrangement uses TRBV7-8 and TRBJ1-1; 7 positions agree with TRBD1. This CDR3 spans 14 amino acids. Germline trimming cut 3 bases from V and 2 bases from J; bases unmatched to any gene: 3. Germline V lookup: CDR1 SGHVS, CDR2 FQNEAQ. The CDR3 nucleotides read TGTGCCAGCAGCTTCGGGACAGCAAACACTGAAGCTTTCTTT. This translates into CASSFGTANTEAFF.

In nucleotides, the CDR3 is TGTGCCAGCAGTTCTCGAGAGACAGGGGCAGACACTGAAGCTTTCTTT. Translation: CASSSRETGADTEAFF. V is TRBV28 and J is TRBJ1-1, with 8 bases fitting TRBD1. This CDR3 region has 16 residues. The germline V gene has CDR1 MDHEN and CDR2 SYDVKM. Trimming removed 4 bases from V and 3 bases from J; junction bases left unmatched: 10.

The chain uses TRBV6-4 and TRBJ1-2, with a possible D match to TRBD1 (5 bases). The CDR3 is 13 amino acids. Germline-derived CDR1 and CDR2 are MRHNA and SNTAGT. The V gene lost 8 bases and the J gene lost 0 bases, with 10 bases spanning the gap. The CDR3 sequence is CASSLGANYGYTF. The CDR3 bases are TGTGCCAGCTCCCTAGGGGCTAACTATGGCTACACCTTC.

The chain employs TRBV5-5 and TRBJ1-6; perhaps TRBD1 as D (6 bases). The CDR3 runs 17 residues. CDR1 is SGHKS, CDR2 YYEKEE, per germline (reference sequence). Trimming removed 4 bases at V and 5 bases at J, with 19 bases between. CDR3 region: CASSLQGMALHNSPLHF. CDR3 coding DNA: TGTGCCAGCAGCCTACAGGGCATGGCTCTTCATAATTCACCCCTCCACTTT.

The V call is TRBV4-1, the J call TRBJ2-3; TRBD2 matches at 11 bases. The CDR3 length is 17 residues. The junction had 8 bases not matched to a gene; V was cut back by 1 base and J by 5 bases. The germline gives CDR1 MGHRA, CDR2 YSYEKL. The CDR3 DNA reads TGCGCCAGCAGCCAAGTTCTACTAGCGGGGGTTTTAGATACGCAGTATTTT. Protein sequence: CASSQVLLAGVLDTQYF.

This chain uses TRBV28 with TRBJ2-7; TRBD1 agrees at 9 bases. Germline trimming cut 7 bases from V and 2 bases from J; bases unmatched to any gene: 6. The germline V gene encodes CDR1 MDHEN and CDR2 SYDVKM. The CDR3 consists of 14 residues. CDR3 in DNA: TGTGCCAGCAAACCTAGACAGGGGGCCTACGAGCAGTACTTC. Translated, it gives CASKPRQGAYEQYF.